These T cell receptor beta chains were read from a single sample in a study of T cells in Graves' hyperthyroidism and ophthalmopathy. TCRdb fed the multiplex PCR reads into MiXCR, producing one record per CDR3 protein. This sample has about 480,000 distinct CDR3 sequences, with about an eighth found just once. The source material was blood. Receptors were obtained from a woman between 18 and 29 years old with Graves' hyperthyroidism. Both conserved end residues are part of each CDR3. The D gene is left open where the match is weak. Clone sizes are given selectively: once, few, many, or a class where the clone is expanded.

clone_size j_call v_call d_call cdr3_nt cdr3_aa
many TRBJ1-5 TRBV6-1 TRBD1 TGTGCCAGCAGTCGACAGGGGGATAGCAATCAGCCCCAGCATTTT CASSRQGDSNQPQHF
many TRBJ2-7 TRBV12-3/TRBV12-4 TRBD2 TGTGCCAGCAGTCTGGGTGTCGGGACTAGTCGGTACGAGCAGTACTTC CASSLGVGTSRYEQYF
many TRBJ2-3 TRBV27 TRBD2 TGTGCCAGCAGGGGGACTAGCGGGAGTTGGGTATATACGCAGTATTTT CASRGTSGSWVYTQYF
few TRBJ2-2 TRBV7-8 . TGTGCCAGCAGCTTATTCCGCGGGGGGGAGCTGTTTTTT CASSLFRGGELFF
few TRBJ1-5 TRBV30 . TGTGCCTGGAGCCAAAGTCTGAATAGCAATCAGCCCCAGCATTTT CAWSQSLNSNQPQHF
many TRBJ1-1 TRBV12-3/TRBV12-4 . TGTGCCAGCACCGGGTCGGCTTACTCTGAAGCTTTCTTT CASTGSAYSEAFF
many TRBJ2-5 TRBV6-1 . TGTGCCAGCAGGGTTGGAGGGGGGCTACCAGAGACCCAGTACTTC CASRVGGGLPETQYF
. TRBJ1-5 TRBV24-1 TRBD1 TGTGCCACCAGTGACCCTACAGGGGATAGCAATCAGCCCCAGCATTTT CATSDPTGDSNQPQHF
many TRBJ2-2 TRBV7-3 . TGTGCCAGCCAAGGACTGACAAACACCGGGGAGCTGTTTTTT CASQGLTNTGELFF
. TRBJ2-1 TRBV7-9 TRBD1 TGTGCCAGCAGCTTTGGAGACAGGGGGCTTTGGGGCAATGAGCAGTTCTTC CASSFGDRGLWGNEQFF
many TRBJ2-1 TRBV10-2 . TGCGCCAGCAGTGAGTCCGGCGGCAGCTCCTACAATGAGCAGTTCTTC CASSESGGSSYNEQFF
many TRBJ2-5 TRBV30 . TGTGCCTGGAGTGTAGTGGGAGAGACCCAGTACTTC CAWSVVGETQYF
many TRBJ2-2 TRBV29-1 . TGCAGCGTTAGGATTCCATATTCCCCCCCCACGAACACCGGGGAGCTGTTTTTT CSVRIPYSPPTNTGELFF
many TRBJ2-7 TRBV14 . TGTGCCAGCAGCCCGGGGAGATTTGCGGCCGAGCAGTACTTC CASSPGRFAAEQYF
. TRBJ1-1 TRBV4-1 TRBD1 TGCGCCAGCAGCCAGAGGACAGGGTTCACTGAAGCTTTCTTT CASSQRTGFTEAFF
. TRBJ1-3 TRBV9 . TGTGCCAGCGAGGGATCTGGAAACACCATATATTTT CASEGSGNTIYF
many TRBJ2-3 TRBV10-3 TRBD2 TGTGCCATCTCGTTACTAGCGGGAGACTCAGATACGCAGTATTTT CAISLLAGDSDTQYF
many TRBJ2-5 TRBV24-1 . TGTGCCACCAGTGACCCGGGACCCCTTCAAGAGACCCAGTACTTC CATSDPGPLQETQYF
many TRBJ2-3 TRBV6-1 TRBD2 TGTGCCAGCAGTGAACTAGCGGGAGTATCGGTGGATACGCAGTATTTT CASSELAGVSVDTQYF
many TRBJ1-1 TRBV12-3/TRBV12-4 . TGTGCCAGCAGTTTAGAAGACGGGGTGGTCAGGGCCAACACTGAAGCTTTCTTT CASSLEDGVVRANTEAFF
many TRBJ2-2 TRBV30 . TGTGCCTGGAGTGTACGGAGTTACGGGGAGCTGTTTTTT CAWSVRSYGELFF
many TRBJ1-5 TRBV4-1 . TGCGCCAGCAGCCAGAGGACCCCCGACCAGCCCCAGCATTTT CASSQRTPDQPQHF
many TRBJ2-3 TRBV7-9 TRBD2 TGTGCCAGCACACTACTAGCGGGAAACACAGATACGCAGTATTTT CASTLLAGNTDTQYF
many TRBJ2-1 TRBV2 TRBD1 TGTGCCAGCAGGGGACAGAGCTCCGGGTACAATGAGCAGTTCTTC CASRGQSSGYNEQFF
many TRBJ1-4 TRBV19 TRBD1 TGTGCCAGTAAGGGGACAGCAACTAATGAAAAACTGTTTTTT CASKGTATNEKLFF
many TRBJ1-2 TRBV6-1 TRBD1 TGTGCCAGCAGTGACACAGGGGACGTTGGCTACACCTTC CASSDTGDVGYTF
many TRBJ2-3 TRBV18 TRBD1 TGTGCCAGCTCAATTGGACAGGGAACGTCCACAGATACGCAGTATTTT CASSIGQGTSTDTQYF
. TRBJ2-7 TRBV7-3 . TGTGCCAGCAGCTTAATGTCCCAGATCCCCTACGAGCAGTACTTC CASSLMSQIPYEQYF
few TRBJ1-6 TRBV25-1 . TGTGCCAGCTCAAGACAGAGCTCCTATAATTCACCCCTCCACTTT CASSRQSSYNSPLHF
. TRBJ2-2 TRBV12-3/TRBV12-4 TRBD2 TGTGCCAGCAGCCAAGGACTAGCGGGAGTTTTTGGCGCCGGGGAGCTGTTTTTT CASSQGLAGVFGAGELFF
many TRBJ2-1 TRBV7-9 TRBD2 TGTGCCAGCAGCTTAACTAGCGTCGGCAATGAGCAGTTCTTC CASSLTSVGNEQFF
many TRBJ1-2 TRBV7-9 TRBD1 TGTGCCAGCAGCTTAGAGCTCAGGGGGGAGGACTATGGCTACACCTTC CASSLELRGEDYGYTF
many TRBJ2-3 TRBV30 . TGTGCCTGGAGTGTCCGCGAGGCCTTAGATACGCAGTATTTT CAWSVREALDTQYF
many TRBJ2-2 TRBV28 . TGTGCCAGCAAGCGTCCCGGGGAGCTGTTTTTT CASKRPGELFF
few TRBJ1-2 TRBV7-3 . TGTGCCAGCAGCTTAACTCCAGGGTATAACTATGGCTACACCTTC CASSLTPGYNYGYTF
. TRBJ2-1 TRBV6-1 . TGTGCCAGCAGGAAGACAGACAATGAGCAGTTCTTC CASRKTDNEQFF
few TRBJ1-1 TRBV29-1 TRBD1 TGCGCGTCTTGGCAGGGGGGAATGAACACTGAAGCTTTCTTT CASWQGGMNTEAFF
many TRBJ2-5 TRBV6-2/TRBV6-3 . TGTGCCAGCAGTTACTCGCGGTTGACGGGGAGAGAGACCCAGTACTTC CASSYSRLTGRETQYF
. TRBJ2-2 TRBV6-1 TRBD1 TGTGCCAGCATAGGATCAGGGGGAACCGGGGAGCTGTTTTTT CASIGSGGTGELFF
many TRBJ1-2 TRBV6-1 . TGTGCCAGCAGTGAATCGAGGGACAACTACTATGGCTACACCTTC CASSESRDNYYGYTF
many TRBJ2-1 TRBV18 TRBD2 TGTGCCAGCTCGCAGACGACTAGCGGGAGAAGTGATGAGCAGTTCTTC CASSQTTSGRSDEQFF
many TRBJ2-3 TRBV6-1 . TGTGCCAGCAGTGAAGGAGGGAACAGGGCAGATACGCAGTATTTT CASSEGGNRADTQYF
many TRBJ2-2 TRBV13 TRBD2 TGTGCCAGCAGCTCGCCGGGACTAGCCGCCCGCGGGGAGCTGTTTTTT CASSSPGLAARGELFF
few TRBJ2-4 TRBV11-3 TRBD2 TGTGCCAGCAGCTTAGATCTCCTAGCGGGCCCAGCCAAAAACATTCAGTACTTC CASSLDLLAGPAKNIQYF
. TRBJ2-1 TRBV5-6 TRBD2 TGTGCCAGCAGCTGGCTCGGGACTAGCAGTTACAATGAGCAGTTCTTC CASSWLGTSSYNEQFF
few TRBJ2-1 TRBV7-8 TRBD2 TGTGCCAGCAGCTTGGTCCTAGCGGGAGCCGTAAATGAGCAGTTCTTC CASSLVLAGAVNEQFF
few TRBJ2-1 TRBV4-1 TRBD2 TGCGCCAGCAGCCAAGGGACTAGCGAATACAATGAGCAGTTCTTC CASSQGTSEYNEQFF
many TRBJ1-2 TRBV2 . TGTGCCAGCAGTGAAGTGCAGGGTCGAGGCTATGGCTACACCTTC CASSEVQGRGYGYTF
many TRBJ2-3 TRBV28 TRBD2 TGTGCCAGCCAACGGGGGGGCACAGATACGCAGTATTTT CASQRGGTDTQYF
many TRBJ1-6 TRBV30 TRBD1 TGTGCCTGGAGTGGACAGGGGAATTCACCCCTCCACTTT CAWSGQGNSPLHF
. TRBJ2-1 TRBV7-3 . TGTGCCAGCAGCCCCCAATCGGGCAGGGCGGGTGAGCAGTTCTTC CASSPQSGRAGEQFF
many TRBJ2-1 TRBV24-1 TRBD2 TGTGCCACCGGATCAGCCGGGACTAGCGGGAGTACTGAGCAGTTCTTC CATGSAGTSGSTEQFF
few TRBJ2-1 TRBV30 TRBD2 TGTGCCTGGAGTGTAAGGGTGGGCGGGAGACTAAGGTACAATGAGCAGTTCTTC CAWSVRVGGRLRYNEQFF
. TRBJ2-5 TRBV4-1 . TGCGCCAGCAGCCAGAATCAAGAGACCCAGTACTTC CASSQNQETQYF
. TRBJ2-7 TRBV18 . TGTGCCAGCTCTAAAGGCGGGGTTGGTGAAGACGAGCAGTACTTC CASSKGGVGEDEQYF
. TRBJ1-2 TRBV12-3/TRBV12-4 . TGTGCCAGCAGTTTAGGGGGACAAGGGGGGGGCTACACCTTC CASSLGGQGGGYTF
many TRBJ2-7 TRBV11-3 TRBD2 TGTGCCAGCAGCCCGGAGGGAGGGACCCACGAGCAGTACTTC CASSPEGGTHEQYF
many TRBJ1-2 TRBV12-3/TRBV12-4 . TGTGCCAGCACCACAGGAAGGTATGGCTACACCTTC CASTTGRYGYTF
few TRBJ1-3 TRBV7-3 . TGTGCCAGCAGCATTCCGACGTACCGCTCTGGAAACACCATATATTTT CASSIPTYRSGNTIYF
many TRBJ1-4 TRBV7-6 . TGTGCCAGCAGCCCGTCCCCTGGACTGGGAGAAAAACTGTTTTTT CASSPSPGLGEKLFF